This record looks at one T cell receptor beta chain sequence and its context. This sample stems from a study of low-dose radiotherapy and immunotherapy resistance in tumors. Primers used for first-strand cDNA, a TRAV- and TRBV-specific set, covered both alpha and beta chains. With a constant-region primer and a V-primer adapter, TCRs were subjected to about 20 PCR cycles of amplification. A single record per CDR3 protein comes from TCRdb applying MiXCR to the reads. The table records about 100,000 distinct CDR3 sequences, around 21% of them present only once. This sample's time point: after trial treatment. The treatment was: LDRT plus nivolumab, ipilimumab, low-dose cyclophosphamide and aspirin (RACIN trial). The CDR3 loop spans 15 amino acids. The V gene end was trimmed by 5 bases and the J gene end by 9 bases; junction bases not matched to a gene: 13. CDR1 SGHRS and CDR2 YFSETQ come from the germline V gene.

The J gene is TRBJ1-1, the V gene TRBV5-1, with 10 bases identical to TRBD1. The clonotype comes from a male donor with prostate cancer. Sequences were derived from PBMCs, sampled after low-dose radiotherapy plus immunotherapy. The CDR3 DNA is TGCGCCAGCAGTTTTCTCGGGACAGGGGATTCTCAAGCTTTCTTT. It yields the protein CASSFLGTGDSQAFF.